One sample yielded the 9 T cell receptor beta chains listed below, sequenced in a study of neoadjuvant nivolumab and ipilimumab in lung cancer. Only in-frame clones appear in the TCRdb table, and some are missing; sequencing was by immunoSEQ multiplex PCR. The sample contains fewer than 15,000 clones, around 95% of which appear only once. Source: peripheral blood, taken after neoadjuvant nivolumab, alone or with ipilimumab, at or shortly before surgery. All receptors derive from an adult with non-small cell lung cancer.

The chain uses TRBV4-1 and TRBJ1-2; no firm D call. Germline V gene data show CDR1 as MGHRA and CDR2 as YSYEKL. CDR3 size: 15 residues. The germline V and J ends were trimmed by 4 bases and 6 bases, with 18 bases remaining between them. Written as DNA, the CDR3 is TGCGCCAGCAGCCCCCCTCTGGCGGGTACGGATGGCTACACCTTC. Its translation: CASSPPLAGTDGYTF.

V usage is TRBV5-4 and J usage is TRBJ2-7; TRBD2 might be the D (5 bases). V lost 4 bases, J lost 4 bases, and 21 bases lay in between. The CDR3 has 16 residues. Germline CDR1 and CDR2: SGHNT and YYREEE (reference sequence). In nucleotides, the CDR3 is TGTGCCAGCAGCCTCGGGAACCCGGCCGAGGAATACGAGCAGTACTTC. This sequence encodes CASSLGNPAEEYEQYF.

This chain links TRBV6-5 with TRBJ2-7; D uncertain. The germline V and J ends were trimmed by 2 bases and 3 bases, with 8 bases remaining between them. From germline, CDR1 is MNHEY and CDR2 SVGAGI. The CDR3 runs to 13 residues. CDR3 nucleotides: TGTGCCAGCAGTTACCTCGGCAGCTACGAGCAGTACTTC. It encodes CASSYLGSYEQYF.

V and J are TRBV18 and TRBJ1-5; possible D gene TRBD1, 5 bases. Trimming stripped 4 bases from V and 2 bases from J, with 12 bases between. CDR1 is KGHSH, CDR2 LQKENI, per germline. This CDR3 has 15 amino acids. The CDR3 is CASSLSGGGNQPQHF. The DNA for the CDR3 is TGTGCCAGCTCACTCTCGGGGGGGGGCAATCAGCCCCAGCATTTT. Full variable domain (missing parts from reference TRBV18 and TRBJ1-5): NAGVMQNPRHLVRRRGQEARLRCSPMKGHSHVYWYRQLPEEGLKFMVYLQKENIIDESGMPKERFSAEFPKEGPSILRIQQVVRGDSAAYFCASSLSGGGNQPQHFGDGTRLSIL.

V usage is TRBV7-2 and J usage is TRBJ2-7; the match to TRBD1 covers 9 bases. The junction had 1 base not matched to a gene; V was cut back by 4 bases and J by 6 bases. The V gene's germline CDR1 is SGHTA and CDR2 FQGNSA. This CDR3 has 12 amino acids. The CDR3 DNA reads as TGTGCCAGCAGCTACAGGGGGCTCGAGCAGTACTTC. Its translation is CASSYRGLEQYF.

In regard to this clone: The junction does not match germline at one end; this may be a read error. V usage is TRBV7-2 and J usage is TRBJ1-5; D possibly corresponds to TRBD1 (6 bases). Germline values: CDR1 SGHTA, CDR2 FQGNSA. The CDR3 runs 13 residues. CDR3 in DNA: TGTGCCAGCAGCTCGGGGGGCAACCAGCCCCAGCATTTT. It specifies CASSSGGNQPQHF.

This clone has just one count. The rearrangement uses TRBV11-2 and TRBJ2-5; D may be TRBD1 (6 bases). V was cut by 5 bases and J by 13 bases, with 14 bases left in between. CDR1 is SGHAT and CDR2 is FQNNGV in the germline V gene. CDR3 length: 11 residues. Written as DNA, the CDR3 is TGTGCCAGCAGCCCCTCTAGGACAGTGTACTTC. Amino acids: CASSPSRTVYF.

The V gene is TRBV5-1, the J gene TRBJ2-1, with 8 bases lining up with TRBD2. This CDR3 spans 14 amino acids. Germline V lookup: CDR1 SGHRS, CDR2 YFSETQ. The V gene end was trimmed by 7 bases and the J gene end by 3 bases; junction bases not matched to a gene: 6. The CDR3 here is CASRSTSGYNEQFF. CDR3 nucleotides: TGCGCCAGCCGATCAACTAGCGGCTACAATGAGCAGTTCTTC.

This chain joins TRBV6-5 and TRBJ1-4; no clear D gene. The CDR3 length is 13 residues. The germline V gene encodes CDR1 MNHEY and CDR2 SVGAGI. V was shortened by 2 bases and J by 8 bases, with 9 bases between the two germline ends. The CDR3 sequence is CASSYQKEEKLFF. The CDR3 DNA is TGTGCCAGCAGTTACCAGAAAGAGGAAAAACTGTTTTTT.